This T cell receptor (beta chain) came from a study of T-cell reconstitution after alpha-beta-depleted transplantation in children. This CDR3 is built from 16 residues. In germline, CDR1 is SGHTA, CDR2 FQGNSA. With V trimmed by 2 bases and J by 1 base, 4 bases remained unmatched. Preparation of the TCRbeta library used unique molecular identifiers. TCRdb re-called the PCR reads with MiXCR, one entry per CDR3 protein. The sample lists around 400,000 distinct CDR3 sequences; approximately 20% were seen once. The material was PBMCs from the stem cell graft donor, obtained from the stem cell graft. The receptor comes from a human donor who donated a stem cell graft to a child with acute myeloid leukemia. V usage is TRBV7-2 and J usage is TRBJ2-7; TRBD2 matches at 11 bases. The CDR3 sequence: CASSLTSGSMSYEQYF. CDR3 in DNA: TGTGCCAGCAGCTTAACTAGCGGGAGCATGTCCTACGAGCAGTACTTC.